Following are 32 T cell receptor beta chains from one sample sequenced in a study of blood T cell repertoires in COVID-19. Generated by immunoSEQ multiplex PCR, the TCRdb table keeps only in-frame clones and is missing some. The sample lists around 620,000 clones, approximately 90% seen once, with 0.2% to 0.3% in the top ten. The sequencing input was peripheral blood. The source is a woman between 18 and 30 years old with acute or convalescent COVID-19.

Comments on this clone: The same CDR3 arises from other DNA sequences in this sample as well. The chain uses TRBV4-3 and TRBJ2-1, with D possibly matching TRBD2 (5 bases). The CDR3 has 14 amino acids. V lost 5 bases to trimming and J lost 0 bases, with 8 bases between them. The germline CDR1 and CDR2 sequences are LGHNA and YSLEER. The CDR3 protein is CASSYRDSYNEQFF. CDR3 DNA: TGCGCCAGCAGCTACCGGGACTCCTACAATGAGCAGTTCTTC.

CDR3: CASTHTAGQPNYGYTF. The CDR3 DNA reads as TGCGCCAGCACCCACACCGCGGGACAGCCTAACTATGGCTACACCTTC. The chain employs TRBV5-1 and TRBJ1-2; 7 bases agree with TRBD1. After removal of 6 bases from V and 0 bases from J, the junction contained 11 bases not matched to a gene. The germline V gene encodes CDR1 SGHRS and CDR2 YFSETQ. The CDR3 has 16 residues.

The chain employs TRBV5-5 and TRBJ1-2; 8 nucleotides agree with TRBD1. This CDR3 contains 16 residues. Trimming took 5 bases from V and 2 from J; bases not matched to a gene: 11. Germline V lookup: CDR1 SGHKS, CDR2 YYEKEE (reference sequence). The CDR3 reads CASRKLGTGENYGYTF. The CDR3 DNA reads TGTGCCAGCAGGAAACTCGGGACAGGAGAGAACTATGGCTACACCTTC.

The rearrangement uses TRBV4-1 and TRBJ1-2; the match to TRBD1 covers 12 bases. In germline, CDR1 is MGHRA, CDR2 YSYEKL. V lost 4 bases, J lost 6 bases, and 6 bases stayed unmatched. CDR3 length: 15 residues. The CDR3 bases are TGCGCCAGCAGCCCACTGGGACAGGGGGCGAATGGCTACACCTTC. As protein: CASSPLGQGANGYTF.

The rearrangement joins TRBV19 to TRBJ1-1, with a tentative D call TRBD1 (5 bases). Trimming took 7 bases from V and 3 from J, leaving 15 bases between them. The CDR3 has 14 residues. Looked up from germline, CDR1 is LNHDA and CDR2 is SQIVND (reference sequence). The CDR3 bases are TGTGCCAGTATCATGGGGACGGGGGACACTGAAGCTTTCTTT. This codes for CASIMGTGDTEAFF. Full variable domain (rest looked up from reference TRBV19 and TRBJ1-1): DGGITQSPKYLFRKEGQNVTLSCEQNLNHDAMYWYRQDPGQGLRLIYYSQIVNDFQKGDIAEGYSVSREKKESFPLTVTSAQKNPTAFYLCASIMGTGDTEAFFGQGTRLTVV.

The CDR3 bases are TGCGCCAGCAGTCAGTCCCCTTTTAAAGGGGGCACTGAAGCTTTCTTT. Translation gives CASSQSPFKGGTEAFF. The chain has TRBV23-1 and TRBJ1-1; D perhaps matches TRBD1 (6 bases). TRBV23-1 is known as an ORF, though its function is uncertain. Trimming removed 3 bases at V and 4 bases at J, with 18 bases between. This CDR3 spans 16 amino acids.

The CDR3 protein is CASSMTGGNTEAFF. For the CDR3, the DNA is TGTGCCAGCAGTATGACAGGGGGGAACACTGAAGCTTTCTTT. The chain recombines TRBV2 with TRBJ1-1; TRBD1 matches at 9 bases. Germline V gene sequence: CDR1 SNHLY, CDR2 FYNNEI. V trimming: 5 bases; J trimming: 1 base; junction bases outside the gene matches: 2. CDR3 size: 14 residues.

The chain combines TRBV6-6 with TRBJ1-1; TRBD1 matches 7 bases. Germline values: CDR1 MNHNY, CDR2 SVGAGI (reference sequence). The CDR3 extends over 12 amino acids. V was pared by 4 bases and J by 13 bases, with 9 bases of the junction left unmatched. CDR3 DNA sequence: TGTGCCAGCAGTTGGGACAGTCTGGTAGGTTTCTTT. This gives the protein CASSWDSLVGFF.

The chain combines TRBV19 with TRBJ2-3, with 7 bases identical to TRBD1. Germline CDR1 is LNHDA and CDR2 is SQIVND (reference sequence). This CDR3 is built from 15 residues. The V segment lost 6 bases and the J segment 3 bases; nucleotides outside the gene matches: 9. DNA of the CDR3: TGTGCCAGTAGAGGGGTGAGGGGGCTAACAGATACGCAGTATTTT. Translation: CASRGVRGLTDTQYF.

The J gene is TRBJ2-7, the V gene TRBV6-5, with 10 positions matching TRBD2. The V and J ends lost 7 bases and 7 bases, in that order; junction bases with no gene match: 7. Germline V gene data show CDR1 as MNHEY and CDR2 as SVGAGI. The CDR3 sequence is 13 residues long. In DNA form, the CDR3 reads TGTGCCAGCAAGAGTAGCGGGGGGTGGGAGCAGTACTTC. Translating it yields CASKSSGGWEQYF.

The chain joins TRBV25-1 to TRBJ2-7, with 9 bases matching TRBD1. Germline V gene sequence: CDR1 MGHDK, CDR2 SYGVNS. J gave up 3 bases and V 6 bases, and 12 bases lay outside the gene matches. This CDR3 is built from 16 residues. The CDR3 DNA is TGTGCCAGCAGCCACAGATCCCCGGGACAGGGCTACGAGCAGTACTTC. This gives the protein CASSHRSPGQGYEQYF.

The CDR3 loop reads CASSRGGSAKNIQYF. For the CDR3, the DNA is TGTGCCAGTAGTCGGGGGGGGTCGGCCAAAAACATTCAGTACTTC. The J gene is TRBJ2-4, the V gene TRBV19; the match to TRBD2 covers 8 bases. V shed 5 bases, J shed 1 base, and the junction held 4 bases outside the gene matches. The germline V gene encodes CDR1 LNHDA and CDR2 SQIVND (reference sequence). This CDR3 comprises 15 residues. Based on the CDR3 plus reference TRBV19 and TRBJ2-4, the full variable domain is DGGITQSPKYLFRKEGQNVTLSCEQNLNHDAMYWYRQDPGQGLRLIYYSQIVNDFQKGDIAEGYSVSREKKESFPLTVTSAQKNPTAFYLCASSRGGSAKNIQYFGAGTRLSVL.

The rearrangement joins TRBV27 to TRBJ1-5, with D maybe TRBD1 (6 bases). The CDR3 length is 14 residues. CDR1 and CDR2 (germline): MNHEY, SMNVEV (reference sequence). Trimming took off 3 bases at V and 5 bases at J, with 11 bases between the two ends. Written as DNA, the CDR3 is TGTGCCAGCAGTTTTACCAGGGGAGATCAGCCCCAGCATTTT. Protein product: CASSFTRGDQPQHF.

The rearrangement links TRBV7-2 to TRBJ1-3; D might be TRBD1 (5 bases). Germline V gene data show CDR1 as SGHTA and CDR2 as FQGNSA. V lost 2 bases and J lost 2, with 16 bases in between. The CDR3 spans 17 residues. The CDR3 spells CASSLNPPGEAGNTIYF. CDR3 nucleotides: TGTGCCAGCAGCTTAAATCCCCCGGGGGAAGCTGGAAACACCATATATTTT.

V usage is TRBV27 and J usage is TRBJ2-7, with D perhaps TRBD1 (6 bases). The CDR3 consists of 13 residues. The V gene's germline CDR1 is MNHEY and CDR2 SMNVEV (reference sequence). Trimming removed 7 bases from V and 0 bases from J, with 10 bases in between. For the CDR3, the DNA is TGTGCCAGCACCCCGACAGGCTCCTACGAGCAGTACTTC. Residues: CASTPTGSYEQYF.

This rearrangement joins TRBV28 to TRBJ2-1; 10 positions match TRBD1. V lost 2 bases and J lost 3; bases outside the gene matches: 7. The CDR3 contains 17 residues. The germline V gene has CDR1 MDHEN and CDR2 SYDVKM. CDR3 nucleotide sequence: TGTGCCAGCAGTTTAGGGTTCCGGGACAGGGGCTACAATGAGCAGTTCTTC. Its protein product is CASSLGFRDRGYNEQFF.

This chain links TRBV9 with TRBJ1-6, with unresolved D. Germline V CDR1 and CDR2: SGDLS, YYNGEE. This CDR3 is 15 amino acids long. The V end lost 7 bases, the J end lost 10 bases, and 21 bases lay between the germline ends. The CDR3 reads CASPPKEGPGSPLHF. The CDR3 nucleotides are TGTGCCAGCCCCCCGAAGGAAGGCCCCGGGTCACCCCTCCACTTT.

This clone came up once. This chain connects TRBV6-5 to TRBJ1-6, with 8 bases that match TRBD1. The J segment lost 6 bases and the V segment lost 8 bases, leaving 9 bases of the junction unmatched. The length of the CDR3 is 15 residues. CDR1 is MNHEY and CDR2 is SVGAGI in the germline V gene. The chain's CDR3 is CASRTRQGSNSPLHF. DNA for the CDR3: TGTGCCAGCCGAACCAGACAGGGGAGTAATTCACCCCTCCACTTT.

The rearrangement joins TRBV18 to TRBJ1-1; D gene unclear. The CDR3 is made up of 15 amino acids. Germline CDR1 and CDR2: KGHSH and LQKENI. The V end lost 2 bases, the J end lost 0 bases, and 10 bases lay between the germline ends. This chain's CDR3 is CASSPTGSMNTEAFF. CDR3 bases: TGTGCCAGCTCACCAACGGGGAGCATGAACACTGAAGCTTTCTTT. The variable domain in full, completed from reference TRBV18 and TRBJ1-1, reads NAGVMQNPRHLVRRRGQEARLRCSPMKGHSHVYWYRQLPEEGLKFMVYLQKENIIDESGMPKERFSAEFPKEGPSILRIQQVVRGDSAAYFCASSPTGSMNTEAFFGQGTRLTVV.

The genes are TRBV5-4 and TRBJ1-2; no clear D gene. CDR1 is SGHNT, CDR2 YYREEE, per germline (reference sequence). V dropped 0 bases and J dropped 5 bases, with 8 bases sitting between them. The CDR3 loop spans 13 amino acids. CDR3 DNA sequence: TGTGCCAGCAGCTTGGTTGCCGGTTATGGCTACACCTTC. It yields the protein CASSLVAGYGYTF.

The V and J genes are TRBV3-1 (or the pseudogene TRBV3-2) and TRBJ1-2, with D perhaps matching TRBD1 (6 bases). V was cut by 3 bases and J by 5 bases, with 10 bases left in between. The germline V gene encodes CDR1 LGHDT and CDR2 YNNKEL (reference sequence). This CDR3 has 13 residues. The CDR3 DNA is TGTGCCAGCAGCCAGGGCAGGGGTTATGGCTACACCTTC. Translating gives CASSQGRGYGYTF.

This rearrangement joins TRBV14 to TRBJ1-2; a weak D match, TRBD1 (6 bases). This CDR3 region has 15 residues. Germline V lookup: CDR1 SGHDN, CDR2 FVKESK. Trimming took 1 base from V and 4 from J, leaving 13 bases between them. CDR3 residues: CASSQGQVVLYGYTF. The DNA for the CDR3 is TGTGCCAGCAGCCAAGGACAGGTTGTACTCTATGGCTACACCTTC. Full variable domain (remainder filled in from reference TRBV14 and TRBJ1-2): EAGVTQFPSHSVIEKGQTVTLRCDPISGHDNLYWYRRVMGKEIKFLLHFVKESKQDESGMPNNRFLAERTGGTYSTLKVQPAELEDSGVYFCASSQGQVVLYGYTFGSGTRLTVV.

V gene TRBV7-2 combines with J gene TRBJ2-7; 11 nucleotides align to TRBD1. The trim removed 3 bases at V and 2 bases at J, leaving 3 bases unmatched. This CDR3 region has 15 residues. Per the germline V gene, CDR1 is SGHTA and CDR2 is FQGNSA. The CDR3 loop is CASSLGQGDTYEQYF. CDR3 DNA: TGTGCCAGCAGCTTGGGACAGGGGGACACCTACGAGCAGTACTTC.

This chain uses TRBV6-2 or TRBV6-3 with TRBJ1-5; no clear D. The length of the CDR3 is 15 residues. CDR1 MNHEY and CDR2 SVGEGT come from the germline V gene. V lost 0 bases to trimming and J lost 1 base, with 7 bases between them. In DNA, the CDR3 is TGTGCCAGCAGTTACTCCCGCGGGAGCAATCAGCCCCAGCATTTT. Translated, it gives CASSYSRGSNQPQHF.

As concerns this clone: Additional DNA sequences in this sample encode the identical CDR3. V usage is TRBV12-5 and J usage is TRBJ2-7; D is ambiguous. V lost 6 bases, J lost 3 bases, and 9 bases lay in between. There are 12 residues in the CDR3. CDR1 is LGHNT, CDR2 FRNRAP, per germline. CDR3 DNA sequence: TGTGCTAGTGGCCTCGGGTACTACGAGCAGTACTTC. Protein: CASGLGYYEQYF.

The V gene is TRBV6-7, the J gene TRBJ2-5; the match to TRBD1 covers 7 bases. TRBV6-7 is reported as an ORF; its role is uncertain. This CDR3 is built from 14 residues. J gave up 4 bases and V 4 bases, and 6 bases lay outside the gene matches. CDR3 protein: CASSLRGPGETQYF. The DNA of the CDR3 is TGTGCCAGCAGTTTGAGGGGGCCGGGAGAGACCCAGTACTTC.

This sequence joins TRBV4-1 and TRBJ1-2; D gene uncertain. The germline CDR1 and CDR2 sequences are MGHRA and YSYEKL. V was trimmed by 0 bases and J by 3 bases, leaving 5 bases between them. The CDR3 totals 13 residues. The CDR3 here is CASSQEEYYGYTF. The CDR3 nucleotides read TGCGCCAGCAGCCAAGAAGAGTACTATGGCTACACCTTC.

The chain uses TRBV13 and TRBJ1-2; weak D call: TRBD1 (5 bases). V was trimmed by 6 bases and J by 3 bases, leaving 17 bases between them. The germline V gene has CDR1 PRHDT and CDR2 FYEKMQ (reference sequence). The CDR3 has 15 residues. CDR3 nucleotide sequence: TGTGCCAGCAGGTGGAGGGGTGGTCCAGACTATGGCTACACCTTC. Translated: CASRWRGGPDYGYTF.

V gene TRBV27 combines with J gene TRBJ1-4; 8 bases agree with TRBD1. CDR1 is MNHEY and CDR2 is SMNVEV in the germline V gene (reference sequence). The junction had 5 bases not matched to a gene; V was cut back by 6 bases and J by 5 bases. This CDR3 has 14 residues. This CDR3 is CASRGTGRNEKLFF. The CDR3 region has the DNA TGTGCCAGCAGGGGGACAGGCCGCAATGAAAAACTGTTTTTT.

CDR3 nucleotide sequence: TGTGCCAGCAGCTTAACCGGGACAGGGGCGTTCGGGCAGTACTTC. This translates into CASSLTGTGAFGQYF. The chain links TRBV11-2 to TRBJ2-7; 10 nucleotides match TRBD1. Germline V gene lookup returns CDR1 SGHAT and CDR2 FQNNGV. The CDR3 covers 15 residues. The V and J ends lost 2 bases and 9 bases, in that order; junction bases with no gene match: 10.

Written as DNA, the CDR3 is TGTGCTAGTGGTTTGGGACAGGGGAAAACTGAAGCTTTCTTT. This translates into CASGLGQGKTEAFF. This chain links TRBV12-5 with TRBJ1-1, with 8 bases identical to TRBD1. Germline-derived CDR1 and CDR2 are LGHNT and FRNRAP. The CDR3 runs to 14 residues. V trimming: 1 base; J trimming: 5 bases; junction bases outside the gene matches: 3. Looking up the rest from reference TRBV12-5 and TRBJ1-1 gives the full variable domain: DARVTQTPRHKVTEMGQEVTMRCQPILGHNTVFWYRQTMMQGLELLAYFRNRAPLDDSGMPKDRFSAEMPDATLATLKIQPSEPRDSAVYFCASGLGQGKTEAFFGQGTRLTVV.

The CDR3 reads CASTPGGTEAFF. In DNA form, the CDR3 reads TGTGCCAGCACCCCGGGTGGCACTGAAGCTTTCTTT. V usage is TRBV7-8 and J usage is TRBJ1-1; no definite D call. CDR3 size: 12 residues. CDR1 SGHVS and CDR2 FQNEAQ come from the germline V gene. V was shortened by 7 bases and J by 4 bases, with 10 bases between the two germline ends. The whole variable domain, remainder taken from reference TRBV7-8 and TRBJ1-1, is GAGVSQSPRYKVAKRGQDVALRCDPISGHVSLFWYQQALGQGPEFLTYFQNEAQLDKSGLPSDRFFAERPEGSVSTLKIQRTQQEDSAVYLCASTPGGTEAFFGQGTRLTVV.